This TCR beta chain was retrieved from a study of CXCR3-negative and CXCR3-positive naive CD8 T cells. Whole-study findings and limits: For CXCR3-positive naive cells, TRB CDR3s were more hydrophobic than those of CXCR3-negative naive cells. CXCR3 levels fell partly with cryopreservation; most assays relied on fresh PBMCs. Relative to memory CD8+ cells, whose diversity was much lower, both naive subsets had comparably high diversity.

Turning to this clonotype: Its target is unknown.

The CDR3 consists of 12 residues. Through 5' RACE with UMI labels, the TRB cDNA libraries were prepared. With the 5' RACE reads reprocessed, TCRdb shows one record per CDR3 protein and no DNA. The sample has 100,000 to 150,000 distinct CDR3 sequences. This receptor was identified in a human donor in good health. Some clones in this sample may be carry-over from other donors' samples. V gene TRBV12-3 or TRBV12-4 combines with J gene TRBJ1-1; TCRdb's D call of TRBD1 is untestable without DNA. The material sequenced was naive CXCR3- CD8+ T cells from blood. Described subset: CD45RO-CCR7+CD27+CD95- naive CD8+ T cells lacking CXCR3 (TNR3-). The CDR3 here is CASSPGVTEAFF.